This TCR beta chain was obtained from a study of blood T cells in healthy people across ages (dated by TCRdb to the mid-2010s). Background on the whole study: In model experiments, roughly one uniquely barcoded TCR beta cDNA molecule per two T cells was captured by template switching. Using deep sequencing normalized with unique cDNA molecular identifiers, the study measured how TCR beta repertoire diversity changes with age. The donors were divided into four age groups: young (average around 15 years), middle-aged (approximately 39), aged (around 59) and long-lived (around 87). For two donors (one aged 18 to 30 and one aged 80 or older), the study analyzed two additional independent replicas of 1 million unique cDNA reads from the same blood draw.

The CDR3 runs 12 amino acids, cysteine and phenylalanine included. Only CDR3 DNA is held: 36 bases, read in frame from base 1. The V end loses 11 bases and the J end loses 6 bases, and a stretch of 17 bases separates them. CDR1 and CDR2 (MNHEY, SVGAGI) derive from the germline V gene. Donors were a few dozen systemically healthy Caucasian individuals from Russia aged roughly 6 to 100 years. Around 9.7 milliliters of peripheral blood were collected from each donor into EDTA-treated Vacutainer tubes. Ficoll-Paque density-gradient centrifugation was used to isolate PBMCs, with at least 7 million obtained per sample. Total RNA, at least 6 micrograms per sample, was extracted from PBMCs with Trizol reagent. The percentages of naive CD45RAhigh/CD27high T cells were determined by flow cytometry on a PBMC aliquot from every donor. To note about this clonotype: The antigen this receptor binds is unknown. Base qualities are not provided; no much larger clone lies one nucleotide away.

The paper as a whole reports these results and caveats: Estimates of total diversity from one million sequenced T cells were regarded as lower bounds and underestimates. As age increased, observed TCR beta diversity per million T cells dropped in a roughly linear way, and a significant reduction was already evident by age about 36. Because the CMV infection status of the donors was unknown, age-related changes in expanded clonotypes may potentially have been confounded. The percentage of naive T cells measured by flow cytometry correlated strongly with observed TCR beta diversity. Because profiling used bulk unsorted PBMCs, naive and antigen-experienced compartments could not be compared conclusively. The long-lived group showed more naive CD4+ T cells, fewer expanded clones and increased TCR diversity than the aged group, suggesting age selection.

The library was produced with 5' RACE. For sequencing, an Illumina HiSeq 2500 was employed. The second PCR ran for about 6 to 12 cycles and used a J-beta primer mix along with a sample-barcoded 5' primer. A unique molecular identifier was introduced onto each TCR beta cDNA molecule by a template-switch 5' adaptor carrying 12 random nucleotides. At least 3 million CDR3-containing paired-end reads were obtained from each sample. All of the RNA was converted into first-strand cDNA using the Mint cDNA synthesis kit, with a TRBC-specific oligonucleotide serving as the primer. Following uracil-DNA glycosylase treatment, all cDNA underwent a first 18-cycle PCR with the universal primers M1SS and BC2_uni_R. In the original analysis: For normalization, 1 million high-quality reads, each with a distinct molecular identifier, were randomly selected from each sample. Instead of being binned into consensus sequences, reads with shared molecular identifiers were discarded. MiTCR, with a Q25 quality threshold and the strictest error-elimination algorithm, was used for CDR3 identification, clonotype clustering and error correction. Lower-bound total TCR beta diversity was estimated with a nonparametric unseen species model using Euler transformation. TCRdb applied fastp at Q25 and MiXCR to the public reads, then kept only in-frame beta chains. Merged by CDR3 protein, the rows form single entries marked with the most common genes and DNA. The V and J calls and clone size are TCRdb's, not the authors'. The sample includes under 700,000 distinct CDR3 sequences, with approximately 25% observed a single time. The top ten clonotypes cover under 9% of the sample.

The sample was also linked to a second study, of T cells of mothers and their children. The second study's authors report: Nine systemically healthy Caucasian individuals, comprising three mothers and their six children, were included as donors. cDNA synthesis used all of the extracted RNA, with 1.5 ug of RNA in each 15 ul reaction. In the second PCR, the M1S primer added sample barcodes and 2-4 random nucleotides. More than 8 million TCR beta CDR3 reads were obtained from each mother, and several million reads were obtained from each child. TCR recombination output is similarly shaped by thymic selection in related and unrelated pairs, with a minor effect exerted by inherited differences. Normalized repertoire overlap was always found to be slightly, but never significantly, higher in related mother-child pairs than in unrelated mother-child pairs. Persistent microchimeric T cell clones were not detected, at a sensitivity of approximately 100 clones per million clonotypes. Deep NGS was used in the study to compare the TCR beta repertoires of mothers and children and to look for features that separate related mother-child pairs from unrelated individuals. Mothers averaged roughly 40 +/- 4 years of age and children averaged approximately 12 +/- 4 years. After adapters were ligated using NEBNext reagents, the libraries underwent 100+100 nt paired-end sequencing on an Illumina HiSeq 2000. Mother and child libraries were prepared a month apart and sequenced in separate runs to prevent cross-contamination. For each donor, somewhere between roughly 450,000 and 2,000,000 distinct TCR beta clonotypes were identified. Naive TCR beta clonotypes were estimated from low-frequency clonotypes matched to each donor's FACS-determined naive share, without sorting.

Sequencing input: blood. This chain joins TRBV6-5 to TRBJ2-7, with the D call tentatively TRBD1 or TRBD2, each fitting 5 bases. The clonotype originates from a boy aged 10-17 years in good health. Here the CDR3 is given as CAARDLRSEQYF. The DNA reads TGTGCCGCCCGGGACCTACGCTCCGAGCAGTACTTC.